This T cell receptor (beta chain) was recovered during a study of shared clonotypes between healthy human individuals (dated by TCRdb to the early 2020s). With respect to the entire study: The cohort included three men and a couple of women between 18 and 49 years of age. For each donor, three plates each were used for CD4 naive and CD4 memory, two plates were used for CD8 naive, and one plate was used for CD8 memory. The study deeply sequenced blood TCR repertoires of about 5 healthy adults to estimate repertoire size and the extent of clonotype sharing between individuals. To increase sequencing depth and limit assay-specific biases, different laboratories used diverse techniques to prepare libraries and sequence TCR repertoires. Each donor's leukapheresis produced roughly between roughly 0.9 and 8.9 billion PBMCs.

Using the deep immunoSEQ assay, TCR CDR3 regions were amplified from genomic DNA by multiplex PCR. For each cell subset, the extracted genomic DNA was distributed evenly across all wells of several immunoSEQ 96-well plates, and each plate served as one replicate. For sorted subsets, around 0.2 ug of genomic DNA, equivalent to roughly 30,000 T cell genomes, went into each replicate PCR. Purified libraries were quantified with a Qubit 3.0 fluorometer, sized on a Bioanalyzer 2100, and re-quantified with the KAPA Library Quantification kit. A separate single-read 150-cycle Illumina NextSeq 550 flow cell was used to sequence each immunoSEQ 96-well plate. As for the original processing: Because only junctional sequences without quality scores were contained in the immunoSEQ output, filtering matching that applied to full-length reads could not be performed. To assign V/J genes and CDR3, sequences were annotated against IMGT germline references using PyIR, a Python wrapper for IgBLAST v1.9. Reads were removed for weak V/J assignments (E-value above 1e-6), missing CDR3, stop codons, out-of-frame junctions, or ambiguous translated residues. V3J clonotypes were defined by identical inferred V gene, J gene, and CDR3 amino acid sequence. Percentage overlap between repertoires was computed as shared unique clonotypes divided by the size of the smaller repertoire. RTK rarefaction, the Chao1 estimator, and Recon v2.1 estimates of unobserved clonotypes were used to assess repertoire richness. For all TCRbeta clonotypes obtained by the gDNA method from a handful of donors, generation probabilities were computed with OLGA. TCRdb limited this immuneACCESS table to in-frame rearrangements with V and J called. A share of clones is missing; checked studies link under half to unresolved V genes, and the rest is unexplained. V, J and clone size reflect that table, while D and trimming were determined from the DNA. This sample lists just over 2,000,000 clones; around 95% were detected once. Under 0.15% of the sample is held by the ten biggest clonotypes.

Points the paper makes about the study in general: Based on pairwise subsampling, the degree of clonotype sharing among donors was expected to be affected by sequencing depth. Approximately 5% of naive CD4, 3.5% of naive CD8, around 2.3% of memory CD4, and around 0.42% of memory CD8 clonotypes were shared across several donors. Estimated clonotype richness was generally larger for naive than for memory subsets. Because the study included only a small number of donors, the genetic and exposure-history diversity represented was limited. Even with the large sequencing depth, rarefaction of the sorted-subset datasets indicated that sequencing was incomplete. Sampling was limited to blood, and TCR repertoires in tissue likely differ from TCR repertoires in blood. Compared with non-shared clonotypes, the clonotypes found in all four sorted-subset donors had higher generation probabilities.

The donors were healthy, HIV-negative adults who had no recently reported acute infections or vaccinations. Every donor was a Caucasian adult living in Nashville, Tennessee, USA. CD4+ T cells were enriched by magnetic negative selection, after which naive cells were positively selected on CD45RA and the negative fraction was taken as the memory subset. Blood was obtained by leukapheresis, after which PBMCs were separated by Ficoll-Histopaque density gradient centrifugation and cryopreserved in liquid nitrogen vapor phase. Purity and quantity of every magnetically sorted T cell population were checked by analytical flow cytometry. From each sorted fraction, genomic DNA was isolated and quantified by UV absorbance on a Nanodrop 2000c. Remarks on this clone: No cognate antigen has been identified for it. No base quality information exists; no much larger clone differs at one position. The sample has other DNA sequences that encode this CDR3 too.

CDR3 length: 12 amino acids, cysteine to phenylalanine. The sequence is cut down to CDR3 DNA, 36 bases in frame from base 1. Via the germline V gene, CDR1 is MNHNS and CDR2 SASEGT. Trimming costs V 3 bases and J 8 bases, and their ends lie 10 bases apart. The sequenced material came from naive CD4+ T cells sorted from blood. The cell subset or site tag for this specimen amounts to: CD45RA+ positively selected. The sequence was collected from a man aged 18 to 30 in good health. This receptor chain uses TRBV6-1 and TRBJ1-2, with no confidently assigned D gene. The CDR3: CASSESGVGYTF. The sequenced DNA is TGTGCCAGCAGTGAGTCTGGGGTAGGCTACACCTTC.